The 2 T cell receptor beta chains below were found in one sample sequenced in a study of blood T cell repertoires in COVID-19. Using immunoSEQ multiplex PCR, the repertoire was profiled, and TCRdb retains in-frame clones only, with some absent. The sample gives roughly 500,000 clones, more than 75% of which show up once; approximately 2% is in the top ten. The sequenced sample was PBMCs or T cells enriched from blood (not recorded which). The receptor set was obtained from a woman aged 40 to 50 who had recovered from COVID-19.

This chain links TRBV13 with TRBJ2-7; D is possibly TRBD1 (5 bases). Germline V gene sequence: CDR1 PRHDT, CDR2 FYEKMQ (reference sequence). V was cut by 6 bases and J by 12 bases, with 18 bases left in between. This CDR3 comprises 12 residues. This chain's CDR3 is CASSLKSQGLYF. The CDR3 DNA reads as TGTGCCAGCAGTTTAAAGTCCCAGGGATTGTACTTC. The entire variable domain, with the rest obtained from reference TRBV13 and TRBJ2-7, is as follows: AAGVIQSPRHLIKEKRETATLKCYPIPRHDTVYWYQQGPGQDPQFLISFYEKMQSDKGSIPDRFSAQQFSDYHSELNMSSLELGDSALYFCASSLKSQGLYFGPGTRLTVT.

The J gene is TRBJ2-7, the V gene TRBV18, with 8 bases aligning to TRBD2. Germline-derived CDR1 and CDR2 are KGHSH and LQKENI. V was clipped by 3 bases and J by 6 bases; unmatched bases: 10. The CDR3 spans 15 residues. CDR3 in DNA: TGTGCCAGCTCACCGGGCGGGGGGCTGGTGGGCGAGCAGTACTTC. Residues: CASSPGGGLVGEQYF.